What follows is one T cell receptor beta chain and its context. This sample was included in a study of lymphopenia after photon versus proton radiotherapy. Germline lookup yields CDR1 LNHDA and CDR2 SQIVND (reference sequence). Trimming took 3 bases from V and 6 from J, leaving 11 bases between them. The CDR3 extends over 13 amino acids. Clones were sequenced by immunoSEQ multiplex PCR, and TCRdb holds only the in-frame ones, with some missing. Of around 160,000 clones listed, less than 90% are singletons. This chain connects TRBV19 to TRBJ1-1, with D possibly TRBD1 on 6 matching bases. The clonotype was recovered from a man aged 50-59 years with gastric cancer. The sample consisted of peripheral blood, taken from a patient treated with photon-based radiotherapy. CDR3 DNA: TGTGCCAGTAGTATGGGGGCCAGGGCTGAAGCTTTCTTT. It encodes CASSMGARAEAFF.